This T cell receptor beta chain was documented in a study of OX40 agonist ivuxolimab in advanced cancers. The CDR3 sequence is 16 residues long. The germline V gene has CDR1 GTSNPN and CDR2 SVGIG (reference sequence). V lost 2 bases and J lost 0, with 13 bases in between. This clone has more than one count but fewer than ten. TCRdb keeps only in-frame clones here, not all; method: immunoSEQ multiplex PCR. The sample has 25,000 to 30,000 clones; around 82% are singletons. This clonotype was sampled from an adult with an advanced solid tumor such as melanoma, head and neck, liver or kidney cancer. J is TRBJ2-2 and V is TRBV30, with TRBD2 as a possible D gene (5 bases). Sequencing used CD4+ or CD8+ T cells sorted from blood, obtained in a trial of the OX40 agonist ivuxolimab. The CDR3 bases are TGTGCCTGGAGTACCGGTGGTAGCGCGAACACCGGGGAGCTGTTTTTT. Residues: CAWSTGGSANTGELFF.